One sample yielded the 30 T cell receptor beta chains listed below, sequenced in a study of breast tumors, draining lymph nodes, adjacent tissues. The lymph nodes were axillary draining lymph nodes from breast cancer patients. TCRdb independently ran MiXCR on the multiplex PCR reads; one entry per CDR3 protein. The repertoire consists of about 230,000 distinct CDR3 sequences, with approximately 31% occurring once and the leading ten covering roughly 1.3%. Input material: axillary lymph node tissue. The receptors derive from a female donor with breast cancer. Some clones in this sample may be carry-over from other donors' samples.

This clonotype was detected only a few times. The V and J genes are TRBV20-1 and TRBJ2-3; 9 bases line up with TRBD2. Germline CDR1 DFQATT, CDR2 SNEGSKA (reference sequence). The CDR3 runs 14 residues. The trim removed 3 bases at V and 11 bases at J, leaving 12 bases unmatched. CDR3 region: CSASGSGRPHEQYF. For the CDR3, the DNA is TGCAGTGCTAGCGGAAGCGGGAGGCCTCATGAGCAGTATTTT.

This clonotype has a count of ten or more. The J gene is TRBJ2-1, the V gene TRBV5-5; tentatively, D is TRBD1 or TRBD2 (5 bases each). The germline V and J ends were trimmed by 0 bases and 16 bases, with 14 bases remaining between them. Germline V gene sequence: CDR1 SGHKS, CDR2 YYEKEE (reference sequence). The CDR3 covers 12 residues. CDR3 nucleotides: TGTGCCAGCAGCTTGGTAGAGAGGGGCAAATTCTTC. Translating it yields CASSLVERGKFF.

This clonotype appeared a few times. The genes are TRBV7-9 and TRBJ1-1; D perhaps matches TRBD1 (6 bases). The ends were cut back, 5 bases at V and 1 base at J, with 17 bases in the middle. Germline V lookup: CDR1 SEHNR, CDR2 FQNEAQ (reference sequence). CDR3 length equals 16 residues. The CDR3 sequence: CASSTMALQGNTEAFF. The CDR3 DNA reads TGTGCCAGCAGCACGATGGCCCTACAGGGGAACACTGAAGCTTTCTTT.

J is TRBJ2-1 and V is TRBV7-3; tentatively, D is TRBD1 or TRBD2 (5 bases each). Trimming stripped 2 bases from V and 5 bases from J, with 16 bases between. This CDR3 spans 16 amino acids. Germline V gene data show CDR1 as SGHTA and CDR2 as FQGTGA. CDR3 sequence (DNA): TGTGCCAGCAGCTTAGTTCCCGGGACGGGTAACAATGAGCAGTTCTTC. It yields the protein CASSLVPGTGNNEQFF.

V usage is TRBV20-1 and J usage is TRBJ2-5; D not certain. CDR3 length: 13 amino acids. CDR1 DFQATT and CDR2 SNEGSKA come from the germline V gene (reference sequence). V lost 0 bases to trimming and J lost 5 bases, with 10 bases between them. CDR3 amino acids: CSARERYRETQYF. The DNA of the CDR3 is TGCAGTGCTAGAGAGAGATACCGGGAGACCCAGTACTTC.

This clonotype was observed many times. This chain uses TRBV6-1 with TRBJ1-5; D remains unclear. The V and J ends lost 1 base and 0 bases respectively, with 4 bases between them. Per the germline V gene, CDR1 is MNHNS and CDR2 is SASEGT. The CDR3 loop spans 14 amino acids. In DNA, the CDR3 is TGTGCCAGCAGTGAAGTATATAGCAATCAGCCCCAGCATTTT. Translation gives CASSEVYSNQPQHF.

This clonotype was seen at least ten times. The chain joins TRBV19 to TRBJ2-1, with D unclear. CDR1 LNHDA and CDR2 SQIVND come from the germline V gene (reference sequence). V lost 4 bases, J lost 0 bases, and 7 bases lay in between. The CDR3 length is 14 residues. CDR3 amino acids: CASSTGPSYNEQFF. The DNA of the CDR3 is TGTGCCAGTAGTACCGGCCCCTCCTACAATGAGCAGTTCTTC.

This clonotype showed up many times. The chain couples TRBV13 to TRBJ2-7, with a tentative D call TRBD2 (7 bases). Trimming left V 4 bases short and J 10 bases short, with 17 bases between. The CDR3 length is 13 residues. The germline V gene encodes CDR1 PRHDT and CDR2 FYEKMQ (reference sequence). CDR3 protein: CASSYTRGGDQYF. The CDR3 DNA reads TGTGCCAGCAGCTACACTAGAGGGGGGGACCAGTACTTC.

This sequence joins TRBV7-3 and TRBJ2-5; 8 nucleotides match TRBD2. The CDR3 extends over 16 amino acids. CDR1 and CDR2 from the germline V gene are SGHTA and FQGTGA. Trimming removed 4 bases from V and 2 bases from J; junction bases left unmatched: 9. The CDR3 DNA reads TGTGCCAGCAGCTGGCCTAGCGGGCCGCAGCAAGAGACCCAGTACTTC. Translated: CASSWPSGPQQETQYF. The whole variable domain, remainder taken from reference TRBV7-3 and TRBJ2-5, is GAGVSQTPSNKVTEKGKYVELRCDPISGHTALYWYRQSLGQGPEFLIYFQGTGAADDSGLPNDRFFAVRPEGSVSTLKIQRTERGDSAVYLCASSWPSGPQQETQYFGPGTRLLVL.

In this sample, this clonotype turned up many times. The V and J genes are TRBV20-1 and TRBJ2-7; 9 bases are a match to TRBD1. This CDR3 has 13 residues. Germline CDR1 DFQATT, CDR2 SNEGSKA (reference sequence). The V gene end was trimmed by 6 bases and the J gene end by 0 bases; junction bases not matched to a gene: 3. DNA of the CDR3: TGCAGTGCCCGACAGGGGGTCTCCTACGAGCAGTACTTC. As protein: CSARQGVSYEQYF.

This clonotype has at least ten counts. The chain has TRBV6-5 and TRBJ1-2; D uncertain. The CDR3 covers 15 residues. The V end lost 2 bases, the J end lost 0 bases, and 10 bases lay between the germline ends. Germline loops: CDR1 MNHEY, CDR2 SVGAGI. The DNA for the CDR3 is TGTGCCAGCAGTTACAACGGGCAGCCTAACTATGGCTACACCTTC. The encoded protein is CASSYNGQPNYGYTF.

This clonotype was observed many times. J is TRBJ2-7 and V is TRBV20-1; possible D gene TRBD1, 5 bases. This CDR3 region has 13 residues. CDR1 is DFQATT and CDR2 is SNEGSKA in the germline V gene (reference sequence). The V end lost 0 bases, the J end lost 8 bases, and 14 bases lay between the germline ends. CDR3 sequence: CSARDFRAIQQYF. The CDR3 region has the DNA TGCAGTGCTAGAGATTTCAGGGCGATCCAGCAGTACTTC.

This clonotype came up many times. The chain is built from TRBV20-1 and TRBJ2-5; TRBD2 matches at 11 bases. CDR1 DFQATT and CDR2 SNEGSKA come from the germline V gene (reference sequence). This CDR3 is built from 17 residues. J lost 4 bases, V lost 6 bases, and 16 bases had no gene match. CDR3 amino acids: CSAPGASGRTGRETQYF. CDR3 nucleotide sequence: TGCAGTGCCCCCGGGGCTAGCGGGAGGACAGGGCGAGAGACCCAGTACTTC.

This clonotype occurred many times. V gene TRBV7-9 combines with J gene TRBJ2-1; 8 bases line up with TRBD2. CDR1 is SEHNR and CDR2 is FQNEAQ in the germline V gene (reference sequence). The trim removed 1 base at V and 1 base at J, leaving 3 bases unmatched. The CDR3 length is 16 residues. CDR3 loop: CASSLGGRTSYNEQFF. Here the CDR3 DNA reads TGTGCCAGCAGCTTAGGCGGGAGGACATCCTACAATGAGCAGTTCTTC.

This clonotype was seen only once. Here the CDR3 DNA reads TGCGCCAGCAGTGACGGGAGCCGGAAGCAGTACTTC. Translated, it gives CASSDGSRKQYF. V and J are TRBV10-1 and TRBJ2-7, with a tentative D call TRBD2 (6 bases). Per the germline V gene, CDR1 is WNHNN and CDR2 is SYGVQD (reference sequence). The V end lost 3 bases, the J end lost 8 bases, and 11 bases lay between the germline ends. The CDR3 totals 12 residues.

The table lists this clonotype with a few counts. This clone may be a read error of a much larger clone one base away. The rearrangement uses TRBV6-2 or TRBV6-3 and TRBJ1-3, with TRBD1 identical over 7 bases. V lost 5 bases, J lost 8 bases, and 12 bases stayed unmatched. Germline loops: CDR1 MNHEY, CDR2 SVGEGT. The CDR3 loop spans 15 amino acids. DNA of the CDR3: TGTGCCAGCAGTCCCGCCGGGACAGCGATAGACACCATATATTTT. Translated: CASSPAGTAIDTIYF.

This clonotype appeared many times. The genes are TRBV6-5 and TRBJ2-5; TRBD2 aligns across 8 bases. The germline V gene has CDR1 MNHEY and CDR2 SVGAGI. The length of the CDR3 is 15 residues. Trimming at V came to 5 bases and at J to 3 bases, leaving 8 bases not matched to a gene. CDR3 nucleotide sequence: TGTGCCAGCAGTCACGATGGCGGGGGGAAAGAGACCCAGTACTTC. Encoded protein: CASSHDGGGKETQYF.

Many counts were recorded for this clonotype. The J gene is TRBJ2-7, the V gene TRBV20-1; 9 bases are shared with TRBD2. This CDR3 comprises 12 residues. Germline assignment: CDR1 DFQATT and CDR2 SNEGSKA (reference sequence). The trim removed 7 bases at V and 6 bases at J, leaving 7 bases unmatched. The CDR3 loop reads CSVEREAGEQYF. DNA for the CDR3: TGCAGTGTAGAGCGGGAGGCGGGCGAGCAGTACTTC.

Many counts were recorded for this clonotype. The chain employs TRBV20-1 and TRBJ2-1; D is ambiguous. This CDR3 contains 16 residues. Trimming cost V 6 bases and J 6 bases, with 24 bases left between them. Looked up from germline, CDR1 is DFQATT and CDR2 is SNEGSKA (reference sequence). CDR3 in DNA: TGCAGTGCCACCCCCCCCTACGGCGGTACGGGCAATGAGCAGTTCTTC. Translation: CSATPPYGGTGNEQFF.

The rearrangement joins TRBV24-1 to TRBJ1-2, with a tentative D call TRBD1 (5 bases). The V gene's germline CDR1 is KGHDR and CDR2 SFDVKD. The CDR3 loop spans 11 amino acids. Trimming cost V 2 bases and J 13 bases, with 10 bases left between them. CDR3 loop: CATSDYRDSTF. The CDR3 nucleotides are TGTGCCACCAGTGATTACCGGGACTCCACCTTC.

About this clonotype: Likely a read error: the CDR3 ends without its conserved phenylalanine or tryptophan. No DNA is shown, since the ends of the CDR3 on it are uncertain; the CDR3 is the one TCRdb lists. The CDR3: CASSHGYRDRINT. The chain recombines TRBV11-2 with TRBJ1-3; TRBD1, as called in the table, went unchecked against the DNA. Germline V gene sequence: CDR1 SGHAT, CDR2 FQNNGV. The CDR3 comprises 13 residues, both ends counted.

The table lists this clonotype with many counts. This chain connects TRBV29-1 to TRBJ2-5; a possible D gene is TRBD2 (6 bases). Trimming stripped 0 bases from V and 4 bases from J, with 6 bases between. CDR1 is SQVTM and CDR2 is ANQGSEA in the germline V gene. The CDR3 sequence is 12 residues long. Here the CDR3 DNA reads TGCAGCGTTGAAGACGGGGGAGAGACCCAGTACTTC. It specifies CSVEDGGETQYF.

This clonotype was recorded many times. The chain links TRBV7-2 to TRBJ2-7, with TRBD2 identical over 12 bases. This CDR3 spans 14 amino acids. J gave up 7 bases and V 5 bases, and 6 bases lay outside the gene matches. The germline V gene has CDR1 SGHTA and CDR2 FQGNSA. The CDR3 protein is CASSPFGLAGEQYF. DNA for the CDR3: TGTGCCAGCAGCCCCTTTGGACTAGCGGGGGAGCAGTACTTC.

This clonotype came up once. This could be a read error, since a much larger clone is one nucleotide away. J is TRBJ2-5 and V is TRBV5-1; D is unresolved. The CDR3 covers 15 residues. Trimming removed 1 base from V and 6 bases from J, with 16 bases in between. Germline loops: CDR1 SGHRS, CDR2 YFSETQ. The CDR3 is CASSLTTGVRQTQYF. The CDR3 DNA follows: TGCGCCAGCAGCTTGACTACCGGCGTGAGACAGACCCAGTACTTC.

This clonotype appeared a single time. A read error may be the cause here, since a much bigger clone is one base away. The gene calls are TRBV20-1 and TRBJ1-5; 7 bases are a match to TRBD1. The CDR3 loop spans 14 amino acids. After removal of 2 bases from V and 9 bases from J, the junction contained 10 bases not matched to a gene. Germline assignment: CDR1 DFQATT and CDR2 SNEGSKA (reference sequence). The CDR3, as DNA: TGCAGTGCTAGACAGGGGGTTAGAGATCCGCCCCAGCATTTT. Translated, it gives CSARQGVRDPPQHF.

This clonotype has a count of ten or more. The chain links TRBV7-2 to TRBJ2-5; TRBD1 might be the D (7 bases). Germline V gene data show CDR1 as SGHTA and CDR2 as FQGNSA. This CDR3 has 16 residues. Trimming took off 3 bases at V and 5 bases at J, with 19 bases between the two ends. CDR3 coding DNA: TGTGCCAGCAGCTTTAACGGGCAGGGGGGTATGGAGACCCAGTACTTC. This sequence encodes CASSFNGQGGMETQYF. Combining the CDR3 with reference TRBV7-2 and TRBJ2-5 gives the whole variable domain GAGVSQSPSNKVTEKGKDVELRCDPISGHTALYWYRQSLGQGLEFLIYFQGNSAPDKSGLPSDRFSAERTGGSVSTLTIQRTQQEDSAVYLCASSFNGQGGMETQYFGPGTRLLVL.

This clonotype was detected many times. V usage is TRBV6-6 and J usage is TRBJ1-2; D possibly corresponds to TRBD1 (6 bases). The CDR3 length is 14 residues. Germline V gives CDR1 MNHNY, CDR2 SVGAGI (reference sequence). Trimming took 8 bases from V and 8 from J, leaving 21 bases between them. The DNA for the CDR3 is TGTGCCAGCGACCCCCCCACAGGGACTGAGGGCTACACCTTC. Translated, it gives CASDPPTGTEGYTF.

This clonotype was picked up a small number of times. V is TRBV18 and J is TRBJ1-3, with D possibly TRBD1 on 5 matching bases. The germline V gene has CDR1 KGHSH and CDR2 LQKENI. The CDR3 runs to 15 residues. Trimming removed 3 bases from V and 4 bases from J, with 13 bases in between. The chain's CDR3 is CASSPGTVVGNTIYF. The CDR3 nucleotides read TGTGCCAGCTCACCCGGGACCGTGGTGGGAAACACCATATATTTT. The full variable domain, with the rest looked up from reference TRBV18 and TRBJ1-3, is NAGVMQNPRHLVRRRGQEARLRCSPMKGHSHVYWYRQLPEEGLKFMVYLQKENIIDESGMPKERFSAEFPKEGPSILRIQQVVRGDSAAYFCASSPGTVVGNTIYFGEGSWLTVV.

The gene calls are TRBV6-2 or TRBV6-3 and TRBJ2-7; D is perhaps TRBD1 (6 bases). The V and J ends lost 11 bases and 5 bases respectively, with 13 bases between them. This CDR3 has 11 amino acids. The germline V gene has CDR1 MNHEY and CDR2 SVGEGT. The CDR3 DNA is TGTGCCTCGCAGGGGATCCACGAGCAGTACTTC. Protein sequence: CASQGIHEQYF.

This clonotype was observed a few times. A much larger clone differs from this one at a single base, so this may be a read error. The chain employs TRBV5-8 and TRBJ2-7; the match to TRBD2 covers 9 bases. The germline gives CDR1 SGHTS, CDR2 YDEGEE. With 5 bases clipped from V and 3 bases from J, the junction kept 6 bases outside the gene matches. The CDR3 has 14 amino acids. The CDR3 sequence: CASRRGLALYEQYF. For the CDR3, the DNA is TGTGCCAGCAGGCGGGGACTAGCACTCTACGAGCAGTACTTC.